A selection of T cell receptor beta chains follows, all from one sample in a study of T cell repertoires in cytomegalovirus infection. TCRdb itself ran the reads through MiXCR, one entry per CDR3 protein. The sample has under 300,000 distinct CDR3 sequences, around 12% seen once; the top ten hold 1.5% to 2%. Sequenced sample: PBMCs. The receptors here all came from a human donor in good health (CMV status not recorded). Some clones in this sample may be carry-over from other donors' samples. Each CDR3 is given with its conserved first and last residue. A D gene is named only where the DNA matches it firmly. Expanded clones get a size class; other rows say once, few or many, or leave the size out.

TRBJ1-1,many,TRBV28,TRBD1,TGTGCCAGCAGCCCTATTACTTTAGGACAGGGCACTGAAGCTTTCTTT,CASSPITLGQGTEAFF
TRBJ2-7,-,TRBV15,-,TGTGCCACCAGCAGGGACGTCAGACACGAGCAGTACTTC,CATSRDVRHEQYF
TRBJ1-6,many,TRBV10-3,TRBD1,TGTGCCATCAGTGGACAGGGGACCGAAAATAATTCACCCCTCCACTTT,CAISGQGTENNSPLHF
TRBJ2-2,many,TRBV19,TRBD1,TGTGCCAGTAGTCCCGGGGACAGCCGTTACACCGGGGAGCTGTTTTTT,CASSPGDSRYTGELFF
TRBJ1-4,many,TRBV6-5,-,TGTGCCAGCAGTTCCCTGGGGGTCGACGGCAGTGAAAAACTGTTTTTT,CASSSLGVDGSEKLFF
TRBJ1-1,few,TRBV5-5,-,TGTGCCAGCAGCTTACGGGACATGAACACTGAAGCTTTCTTT,CASSLRDMNTEAFF
TRBJ2-7,once,TRBV9,TRBD1,TGTGCCAGCAGCGTAGAGGACAGGATTTACGAGCAGTACTTC,CASSVEDRIYEQYF
TRBJ2-3,many,TRBV6-5,TRBD2,TGTGCCAGCAGGGGGATAGCGGGAGTTAGGGTGACAGATACGCAGTATTTT,CASRGIAGVRVTDTQYF
TRBJ1-2,-,TRBV9,-,TGTGCCAGCTGGGGCTATGGCTACACCTTC,CASWGYGYTF
TRBJ1-4,few,TRBV28,-,TGTGCCAGCAGTTCAGGGAACGAAAAACTGTTTTTT,CASSSGNEKLFF
TRBJ1-5,many,TRBV19,-,TGTGCCAGTAGGCGTGGGAGGGGAGGGGATCAGCCCCAGCATTTT,CASRRGRGGDQPQHF
TRBJ2-7,few,TRBV29-1,-,TGCAGCGTTGTGGACAAGTTCTACGAGCAGTACTTC,CSVVDKFYEQYF
TRBJ1-6,few,TRBV2,-,TGTGCCAGCAGCGACTCCAGGTCACCCCTCCACTTT,CASSDSRSPLHF
TRBJ1-2,few,TRBV7-2,TRBD1,TGTGCCAGCAGCTTAGCCTGGGCAGGGGGAAGAGATGGCTACACCTTC,CASSLAWAGGRDGYTF
TRBJ1-1,-,TRBV28,-,TGTGCCAGCAGTTATCGACGGACGAACACTGAAGCTTTCTTT,CASSYRRTNTEAFF
TRBJ1-1,many,TRBV19,-,TGTGCCAGTAGTATTAACCACGGAGGCACTGAAGCTTTCTTT,CASSINHGGTEAFF
TRBJ2-7,many,TRBV11-3,-,TGTGCCAGCAGCTTAGACCGCTCCGAGCAGTACTTC,CASSLDRSEQYF
TRBJ2-1,many,TRBV6-4,-,TGTGCCAGCAGTTTAGAGTTTGGCCGCGAGCAGTTCTTC,CASSLEFGREQFF
TRBJ1-4,-,TRBV12-3/TRBV12-4,-,TGTGCCAGCAGTCCCAGTGAGGATGAAAAACTGTTTTTT,CASSPSEDEKLFF
TRBJ2-2,many,TRBV19,-,TGTGCCAGCACCACAGGGTGGGGCACCGGGGAGCTGTTTTTT,CASTTGWGTGELFF
TRBJ1-5,few,TRBV15,-,TGTGCCACCAGCAGAGCGGGGAATCAGCCCCAGCATTTT,CATSRAGNQPQHF
TRBJ2-3,few,TRBV7-6,-,TGTGCCAGCAGCTCAAGTGGACACCGCACAGATACGCAGTATTTT,CASSSSGHRTDTQYF